The 7 T cell receptor beta chains listed next were all sequenced from one sample in a study of blood T cell repertoires in COVID-19. The protocol was immunoSEQ multiplex PCR, while the TCRdb copy is restricted to in-frame clones and leaves out a portion. The sample lists hundreds of thousands of clones; around 90% were seen once. Sequenced: peripheral blood. These receptor sequences come from a man in his fifties or sixties with COVID-19, enrolled during active disease.

The chain links TRBV7-3 to TRBJ1-1; D is ambiguous. The V end was cut by 8 bases, the J end by 3 bases, with 13 bases between. CDR1 and CDR2 from the germline V gene are SGHTA and FQGTGA. This CDR3 has 13 residues. CDR3 region: CASGQASHTEAFF. DNA of the CDR3: TGTGCCAGCGGGCAGGCTAGCCACACTGAAGCTTTCTTT.

V is TRBV6-6 and J is TRBJ2-5, with 10 bases fitting TRBD2. After removal of 6 bases from V and 5 bases from J, the junction contained 9 bases not matched to a gene. The germline V gene has CDR1 MNHNY and CDR2 SVGAGI (reference sequence). CDR3 length equals 15 residues. The CDR3 DNA sequence: TGTGCCAGCAGAGGACTAGCGGCCTTAGGCGAGACCCAGTACTTC. The encoded protein is CASRGLAALGETQYF.

The chain has TRBV6-4 and TRBJ1-1; D uncertain. The CDR3 has 11 residues. Trimming shortened V by 5 bases and J by 7 bases, and 8 bases separated the two germline ends. Germline V gene lookup returns CDR1 MRHNA and CDR2 SNTAGT. CDR3 sequence reads: CASSWQFEAFF. CDR3 coding DNA: TGTGCCAGCAGTTGGCAGTTTGAAGCTTTCTTT.

The chain joins TRBV30 to TRBJ1-2; weak D call: TRBD1 (6 bases). Trimming removed 5 bases at V and 0 bases at J, with 10 bases between. The CDR3 length is 13 residues. Germline V gene lookup returns CDR1 GTSNPN and CDR2 SVGIG (reference sequence). The CDR3 loop is CAWLDRTNYGYTF. The CDR3, as DNA: TGTGCCTGGCTAGACAGGACTAACTATGGCTACACCTTC.

This clone occurred once. The rearrangement uses TRBV27 and TRBJ1-5; no firm D call. This CDR3 has 14 amino acids. Trimming removed 1 base at V and 4 bases at J, with 8 bases between. The germline V gene encodes CDR1 MNHEY and CDR2 SMNVEV (reference sequence). CDR3: CASSLLRENQPQHF. The DNA of the CDR3 is TGTGCCAGCAGTTTATTAAGGGAGAATCAGCCCCAGCATTTT.

As to this clone: An end of the junction differs from the germline gene, which may be a read error. This rearrangement joins TRBV6-5 to TRBJ2-7; weak D call: TRBD1 (5 bases). Germline V gene lookup returns CDR1 MNHEY and CDR2 SVGAGI. The CDR3 is 15 amino acids. The CDR3 reads CASSRRQLPAYGQYF. The CDR3 DNA reads as TGTGCCAGCAGCCGACGACAGCTCCCCGCCTACGGGCAGTACTTC.

The V call is TRBV21-1, the J call TRBJ2-1; TRBD1 is the table's D call, not checked against the DNA. TRBV21-1 has pseudogene status. CDR3 size: 19 residues. The CDR3 DNA reads as TGTGCCAGCAGCCCCCGGACAGGGGACCTCCCTAGCTCCTACAATGAGCAGTTCTTC. Translation gives CASSPRTGDLPSSYNEQFF.